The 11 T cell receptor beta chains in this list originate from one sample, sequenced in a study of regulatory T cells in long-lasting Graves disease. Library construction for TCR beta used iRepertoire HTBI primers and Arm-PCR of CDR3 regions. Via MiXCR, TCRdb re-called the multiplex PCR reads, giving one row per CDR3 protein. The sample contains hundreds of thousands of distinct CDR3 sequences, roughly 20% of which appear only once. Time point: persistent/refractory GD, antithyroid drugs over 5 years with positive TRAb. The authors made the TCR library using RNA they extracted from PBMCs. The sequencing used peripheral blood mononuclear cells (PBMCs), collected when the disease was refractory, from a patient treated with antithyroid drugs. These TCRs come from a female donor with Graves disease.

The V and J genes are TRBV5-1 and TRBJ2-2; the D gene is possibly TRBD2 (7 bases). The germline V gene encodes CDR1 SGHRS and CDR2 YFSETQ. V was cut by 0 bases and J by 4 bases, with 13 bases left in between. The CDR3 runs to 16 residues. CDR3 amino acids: CASSLAPGEGTGELFF. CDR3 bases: TGCGCCAGCAGCTTGGCCCCAGGGGAGGGCACCGGGGAGCTGTTTTTT.

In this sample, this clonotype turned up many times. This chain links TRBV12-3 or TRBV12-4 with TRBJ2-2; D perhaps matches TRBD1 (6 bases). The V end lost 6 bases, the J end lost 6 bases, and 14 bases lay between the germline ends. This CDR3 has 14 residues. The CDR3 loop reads CASRPPGVPGELFF. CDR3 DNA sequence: TGTGCCAGCAGGCCCCCAGGGGTCCCCGGGGAGCTGTTTTTT.

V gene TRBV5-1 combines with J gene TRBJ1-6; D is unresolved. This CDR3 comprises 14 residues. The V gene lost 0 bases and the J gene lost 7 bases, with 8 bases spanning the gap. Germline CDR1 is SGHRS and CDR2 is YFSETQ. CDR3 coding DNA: TGCGCCAGCAGCTTGGATGGGGAGAATTCACCCCTCCACTTT. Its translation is CASSLDGENSPLHF.

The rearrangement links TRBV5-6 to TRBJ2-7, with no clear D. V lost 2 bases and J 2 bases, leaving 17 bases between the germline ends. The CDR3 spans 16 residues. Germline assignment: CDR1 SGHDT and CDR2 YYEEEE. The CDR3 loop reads CASSLRSPCPTYEQYF. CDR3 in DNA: TGTGCCAGCAGCTTAAGGAGCCCTTGCCCTACCTACGAGCAGTACTTC.

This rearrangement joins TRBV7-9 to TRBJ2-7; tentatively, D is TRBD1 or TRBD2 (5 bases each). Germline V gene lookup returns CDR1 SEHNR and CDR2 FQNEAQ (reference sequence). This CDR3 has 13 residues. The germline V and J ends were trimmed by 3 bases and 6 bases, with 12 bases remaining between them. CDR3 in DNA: TGTGCCAGCAGCTTGGGGGAGTATACCGAGCAGTACTTC. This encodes CASSLGEYTEQYF.

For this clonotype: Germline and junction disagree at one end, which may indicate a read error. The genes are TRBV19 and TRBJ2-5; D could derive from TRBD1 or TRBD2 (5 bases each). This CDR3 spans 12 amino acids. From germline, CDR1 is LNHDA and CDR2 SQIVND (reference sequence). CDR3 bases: TGTGCCAGTAGTATAGAGGGACGGCGTTGGAACTTC. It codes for CASSIEGRRWNF.

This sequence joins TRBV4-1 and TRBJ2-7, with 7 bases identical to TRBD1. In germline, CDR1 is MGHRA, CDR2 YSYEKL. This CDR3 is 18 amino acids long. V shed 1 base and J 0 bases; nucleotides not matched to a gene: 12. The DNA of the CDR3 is TGCGCCAGCAGCCAAGCTGGGTTACAGGACAGGAGCTCCTACGAGCAGTACTTC. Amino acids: CASSQAGLQDRSSYEQYF.

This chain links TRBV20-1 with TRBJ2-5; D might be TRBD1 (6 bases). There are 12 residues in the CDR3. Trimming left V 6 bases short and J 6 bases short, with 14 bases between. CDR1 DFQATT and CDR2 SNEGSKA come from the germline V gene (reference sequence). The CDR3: CSAPTGFQTQYF. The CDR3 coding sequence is TGCAGTGCCCCGACAGGTTTCCAGACCCAGTACTTC.

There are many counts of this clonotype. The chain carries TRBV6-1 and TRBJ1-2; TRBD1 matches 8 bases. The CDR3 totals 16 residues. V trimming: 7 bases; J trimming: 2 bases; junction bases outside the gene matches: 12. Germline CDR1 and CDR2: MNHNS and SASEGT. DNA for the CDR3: TGTGCCAGCAAGGGTCTCCAGACAGGGGACAACTATGGCTACACCTTC. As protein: CASKGLQTGDNYGYTF.

This CDR3 reads CSVNGGGGTDTQYF. The DNA for the CDR3 is TGCAGCGTTAACGGAGGGGGTGGCACAGATACGCAGTATTTT. The V call is TRBV29-1, the J call TRBJ2-3; tentatively, D is TRBD1 or TRBD2 (6 bases each). V shed 5 bases and J shed 1 base, with 13 bases lying between them. This CDR3 spans 14 amino acids. CDR1 and CDR2 from the germline V gene are SQVTM and ANQGSEA.

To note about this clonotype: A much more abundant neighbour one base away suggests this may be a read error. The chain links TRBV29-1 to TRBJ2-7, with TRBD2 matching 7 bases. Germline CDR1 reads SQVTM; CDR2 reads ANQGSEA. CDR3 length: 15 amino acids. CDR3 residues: CSVEGGASGNYEQCF. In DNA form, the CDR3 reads TGCAGCGTTGAAGGAGGCGCTAGCGGAAACTACGAGCAGTGCTTC.